This T cell receptor (beta chain) was sequenced during a study of control samples from healthy donors and cancer patients. The germline CDR1 and CDR2 sequences are KGHDR and SFDVKD. This CDR3 comprises 13 residues. Trimming cost V 7 bases and J 4 bases, with 12 bases left between them. Sequencing was performed with immunoSEQ multiplex PCR; in TCRdb, only in-frame clones are kept and a portion is missing. The table shows about 83,000 clones, with about nine tenths occurring only once. The chain uses TRBV24-1 and TRBJ2-5; D is possibly TRBD2 (5 bases). Sequencing used blood. This receptor was taken from a man aged 25-45 years in good health. CDR3 coding DNA: TGTGCCACCAGGCCGAGGGATAGAGAGACCCAGTACTTC. It is translated as CATRPRDRETQYF.